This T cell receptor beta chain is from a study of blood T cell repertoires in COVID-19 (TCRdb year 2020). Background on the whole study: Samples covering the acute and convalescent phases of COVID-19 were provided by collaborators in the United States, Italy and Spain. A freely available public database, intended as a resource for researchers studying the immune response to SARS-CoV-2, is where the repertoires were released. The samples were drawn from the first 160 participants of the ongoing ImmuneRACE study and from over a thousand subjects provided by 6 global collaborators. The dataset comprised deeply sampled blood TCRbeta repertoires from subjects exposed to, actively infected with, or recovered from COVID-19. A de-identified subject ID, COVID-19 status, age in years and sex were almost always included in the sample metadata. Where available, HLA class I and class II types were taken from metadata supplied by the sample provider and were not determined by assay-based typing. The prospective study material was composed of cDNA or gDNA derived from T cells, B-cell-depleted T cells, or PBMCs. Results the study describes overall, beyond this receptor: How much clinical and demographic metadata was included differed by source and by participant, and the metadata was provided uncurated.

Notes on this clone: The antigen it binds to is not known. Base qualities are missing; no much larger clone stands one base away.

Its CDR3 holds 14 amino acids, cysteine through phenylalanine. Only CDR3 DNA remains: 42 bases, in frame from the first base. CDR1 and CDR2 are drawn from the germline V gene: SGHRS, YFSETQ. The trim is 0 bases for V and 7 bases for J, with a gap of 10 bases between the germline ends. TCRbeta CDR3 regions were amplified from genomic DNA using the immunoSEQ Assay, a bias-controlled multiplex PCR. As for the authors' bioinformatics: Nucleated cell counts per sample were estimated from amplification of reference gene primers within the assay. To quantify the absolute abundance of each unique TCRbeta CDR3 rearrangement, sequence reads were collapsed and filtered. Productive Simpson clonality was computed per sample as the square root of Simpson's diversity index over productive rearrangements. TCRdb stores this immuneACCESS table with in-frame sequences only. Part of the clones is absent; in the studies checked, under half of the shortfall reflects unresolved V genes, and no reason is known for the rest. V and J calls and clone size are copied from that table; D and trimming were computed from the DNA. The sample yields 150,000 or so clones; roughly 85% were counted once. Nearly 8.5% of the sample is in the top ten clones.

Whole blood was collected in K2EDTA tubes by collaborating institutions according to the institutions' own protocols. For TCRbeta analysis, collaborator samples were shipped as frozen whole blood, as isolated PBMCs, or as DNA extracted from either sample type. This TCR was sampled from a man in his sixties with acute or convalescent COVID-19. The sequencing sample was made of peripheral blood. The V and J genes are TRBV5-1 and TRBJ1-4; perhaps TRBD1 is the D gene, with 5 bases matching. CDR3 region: CASSLDPGGEKLFF. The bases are TGCGCCAGCAGCTTGGATCCCGGGGGTGAAAAACTGTTTTTT.